Below, one T cell receptor (beta chain) is given with its context. The antigen is undetermined. TCRdb's table, derived via immunoSEQ multiplex PCR, lists solely in-frame clones and lacks some. The data hold approximately 200,000 clones, with around 90% observed a single time. This specimen belongs to a study of cytomegalovirus exposure and HLA in healthy donors. Study-wide points: Specific recognition of CMV antigens was confirmed in vitro for a few chains (all CMV-associated). Altogether, 150 to 200 TCR beta chains were recorded as cytomegalovirus-associated. Published work reported that the classifier diagnosed cytomegalovirus status with high specificity and sensitivity.

The V and J ends lost 7 bases and 1 base respectively, with 20 bases between them. The CDR3 consists of 17 residues. Separate from the 666-subject first cohort, the 120-subject validation cohort was the one that the donors belonged to. This clonotype was sampled from a woman aged 18-35 years in good health and CMV-seronegative. Sequenced material: PBMCs. V is TRBV23-1 and J is TRBJ1-5, with a weak D call TRBD1 (5 bases). TRBV23-1 belongs to the ORF category, with a function that is uncertain. In DNA form, the CDR3 reads TGCGCCAGCACCATCAATGGTAGGGGTAAAAGCAATCAGCCCCAGCATTTT. It specifies CASTINGRGKSNQPQHF.